This T cell receptor (beta chain) was sequenced in a study of response to subunit inactivated influenza vaccine. Findings and caveats of the study: Each seasonal influenza vaccination, the authors suggested, recruits few new T cells.

Each CDR3 protein gets one entry after TCRdb re-called the RT-PCR reads with MiXCR. This table holds 530,000 or so distinct CDR3 sequences, 25% found once. V was clipped by 0 bases and J by 1 base, with 10 bases between them. The CDR3 has 15 residues. Per the germline V gene, CDR1 is SGHRS and CDR2 is YFSETQ. A few counts support this clonotype. The target antigen is unknown. The sequence derives from a middle-aged man who received an inactivated influenza vaccine. This chain uses TRBV5-1 with TRBJ1-1; no clear D. The material was CD4+ T cells sorted from PBMCs, obtained 4 to 6 days after vaccination. CDR3 loop: CASSLEGGRNTEAFF. The CDR3 DNA is TGCGCCAGCAGCTTGGAAGGAGGACGGAACACTGAAGCTTTCTTT.